This T cell receptor (beta chain) was sequenced for a study of T cells in Graves' hyperthyroidism and ophthalmopathy. The CDR3 covers 14 residues. The V end lost 2 bases, the J end lost 2 bases, and 11 bases lay between the germline ends. CDR1 is SGHKS, CDR2 YYEKEE, per germline (reference sequence). RNA transcripts were the template for amplifying TCR beta CDR3 regions. In the first-round RT-PCR of the TCR CDR3, the HTBI primer set was used. TCRdb re-derived calls from the multiplex PCR reads in MiXCR, one entry per CDR3 protein. The sample yields about 610,000 distinct CDR3 sequences, around 45% seen once. This clonotype was observed many times. What it recognizes is unknown. Points from the study as a whole: Most expanded thyroid clonotypes above 0.001 recurred in blood.

Absent ophthalmopathy progression within 18 months defined stable Graves' hyperthyroidism. Clinical symptoms, serum thyroxine, TRAb, thyroid ultrasound and orbital computed tomography established diagnosis. This TCR came from a woman between 18 and 30 years old with Graves' hyperthyroidism. Sequenced: peripheral blood or thyroid tissue (not recorded which). V and J are TRBV5-5 and TRBJ2-7; tentative D call: TRBD2 (5 bases). The CDR3 nucleotides read TGTGCCAGCAGCTTTAGACTAAACCCCTACGAGCAGTACTTC. Its protein product is CASSFRLNPYEQYF.